Sequencing of this T cell receptor beta chain was carried out in a study of T-cell memory formation after mild COVID-19. TCRdb fed the 5' RACE reads into MiXCR, producing one record per CDR3 protein. The sample has fewer than 140,000 distinct CDR3 sequences, roughly an eighth seen once. V lost 0 bases and J 1 base, leaving 9 bases between the germline ends. In germline, CDR1 is SQVTM, CDR2 ANQGSEA. There are 15 residues in the CDR3. This clonotype was seen only a few times. The source is an adult woman who had mild COVID-19 (a few samples of this study predate the infection). Cell type and time point are not known. Sequenced: PBMCs or a T cell subset sorted from them (not recorded which). This sequence joins TRBV29-1 and TRBJ2-2, with D tentatively TRBD1 (5 bases). This chain's CDR3 is CSVEEAGRNTGELFF. The CDR3 DNA reads as TGCAGCGTTGAAGAGGCAGGGCGGAACACCGGGGAGCTGTTTTTT.